The 15 T cell receptor beta chains reported below all come from one sample, sequenced in a study of T cell changes during pregnancy in multiple sclerosis. Produced via immunoSEQ multiplex PCR; TCRdb's table is partial and in-frame only. The sample carries about 39,000 clones, around 93% recorded once. The sequences come from CD4+ T cells from peripheral blood mononuclear cells, collected after pregnancy. The receptors here all came from a female donor with multiple sclerosis, enrolled in a pregnancy study.

V is TRBV2 and J is TRBJ1-1; 11 positions match TRBD1. J gave up 6 bases and V 6 bases, and 12 bases lay outside the gene matches. Germline CDR1 and CDR2: SNHLY and FYNNEI. The CDR3 sequence is 16 residues long. The CDR3: CASSRPGQGARSEAFF. CDR3 coding DNA: TGTGCCAGCAGCCGACCCGGACAGGGGGCGCGGTCTGAAGCTTTCTTT.

V is TRBV7-3 and J is TRBJ2-2, with D maybe TRBD2 (5 bases). The germline V and J ends were trimmed by 6 bases and 1 base, with 15 bases remaining between them. Germline V gene lookup returns CDR1 SGHTA and CDR2 FQGTGA. This CDR3 is built from 16 residues. The DNA for the CDR3 is TGTGCCAGCAGTCCTCTACCCGGGGTGAACACCGGGGAGCTGTTTTTT. Translation gives CASSPLPGVNTGELFF.

The CDR3 nucleotides read TGCAGCGTTGTTACTAGAACAGATACGCAGTATTTT. It encodes CSVVTRTDTQYF. The genes are TRBV29-1 and TRBJ2-3, with D possibly TRBD2 on 5 matching bases. Germline CDR1 and CDR2: SQVTM and ANQGSEA. This CDR3 region has 12 residues. The germline V and J ends were trimmed by 4 bases and 3 bases, with 8 bases remaining between them.

The chain couples TRBV5-1 to TRBJ2-7; 8 nucleotides line up with TRBD1. The junction had 5 bases not matched to a gene; V was cut back by 1 base and J by 2 bases. Per the germline V gene, CDR1 is SGHRS and CDR2 is YFSETQ. The CDR3 length is 15 residues. The CDR3 DNA reads TGCGCCAGCAGCTTGATCGGGACAGGTGCCTACGAGCAGTACTTC. Translated, it gives CASSLIGTGAYEQYF.

The gene calls are TRBV6-6 and TRBJ1-5; D is uncertain. The germline V gene encodes CDR1 MNHNY and CDR2 SVGAGI (reference sequence). The CDR3 has 15 amino acids. Trimming stripped 6 bases from V and 3 bases from J, with 15 bases between. CDR3 in DNA: TGTGCCAGCAGCCCCGCGGGCAGTAACAATCAGCCCCAGCATTTT. This encodes CASSPAGSNNQPQHF.

The V call is TRBV9, the J call TRBJ2-1; D gene uncertain. Germline CDR1 reads SGDLS; CDR2 reads YYNGEE. This CDR3 region has 11 residues. The V and J ends lost 3 bases and 10 bases respectively, with 8 bases between them. This chain's CDR3 is CASSGLQEQFF. The CDR3 DNA reads TGTGCCAGCAGCGGCCTACAGGAGCAGTTCTTC.

The CDR3 region is CASSLAGGDYNEQFF. CDR3 DNA sequence: TGCGCCAGCAGCTTGGCTGGGGGGGACTACAATGAGCAGTTCTTC. The chain recombines TRBV5-1 with TRBJ2-1; the match to TRBD2 covers 7 bases. Germline CDR1 and CDR2: SGHRS and YFSETQ. Trimming at V came to 0 bases and at J to 3 bases, leaving 3 bases not matched to a gene. The CDR3 is made up of 15 amino acids. The variable domain in full, with the rest retrieved from reference TRBV5-1 and TRBJ2-1, is KAGVTQTPRYLIKTRGQQVTLSCSPISGHRSVSWYQQTPGQGLQFLFEYFSETQRNKGNFPGRFSGRQFSNSRSEMNVSTLELGDSALYLCASSLAGGDYNEQFFGPGTRLTVL.

V is TRBV19 and J is TRBJ1-5; TRBD1 agrees at 7 bases. This CDR3 contains 16 residues. The V and J ends lost 3 bases and 0 bases, in that order; junction bases with no gene match: 5. CDR1 and CDR2 from the germline V gene are LNHDA and SQIVND (reference sequence). The CDR3 is CASSIGTDYSNQPQHF. CDR3 nucleotide sequence: TGTGCCAGTAGTATTGGGACAGATTATAGCAATCAGCCCCAGCATTTT.

The chain carries TRBV14 and TRBJ1-4, with D uncertain. Between the trimmed V and J ends, which lost 2 bases and 9 bases, there was a span of 19 bases. The CDR3 length is 16 residues. Germline CDR1 reads SGHDN; CDR2 reads FVKESK. CDR3 loop: CASSQQGEVMAKKLFF. CDR3 sequence (DNA): TGTGCCAGCAGCCAACAAGGAGAAGTAATGGCGAAAAAACTGTTTTTT. The whole variable domain, remainder taken from reference TRBV14 and TRBJ1-4, is EAGVTQFPSHSVIEKGQTVTLRCDPISGHDNLYWYRRVMGKEIKFLLHFVKESKQDESGMPNNRFLAERTGGTYSTLKVQPAELEDSGVYFCASSQQGEVMAKKLFFGSGTQLSVL.

The chain couples TRBV14 to TRBJ2-7; TRBD2 might be the D (6 bases). This CDR3 has 13 residues. Looked up from germline, CDR1 is SGHDN and CDR2 is FVKESK. Trimming stripped 8 bases from V and 3 bases from J, with 14 bases between. The CDR3 nucleotides read TGTGCCAGCGGAGCAGGGACTTACTACGAGCAGTACTTC. Its protein is CASGAGTYYEQYF.

V usage is TRBV5-6 and J usage is TRBJ2-1; 10 bases align to TRBD2. V was clipped by 5 bases and J by 10 bases; unmatched bases: 18. Germline values: CDR1 SGHDT, CDR2 YYEEEE. CDR3 size: 17 residues. CDR3: CASRWGPERGGFSEQFF. The CDR3 DNA reads as TGTGCCAGCAGGTGGGGGCCCGAGCGGGGGGGCTTTTCCGAGCAGTTCTTC. The full variable domain, its missing parts supplied by reference TRBV5-6 and TRBJ2-1, is DAGVTQSPTHLIKTRGQQVTLRCSPKSGHDTVSWYQQALGQGPQFIFQYYEEEERQRGNFPDRFSGHQFPNYSSELNVNALLLGDSALYLCASRWGPERGGFSEQFFGPGTRLTVL.

This clone was counted a single time. The chain employs TRBV7-3 and TRBJ1-1, with 7 bases lining up with TRBD1. The CDR3 is 16 residues long. Germline loops: CDR1 SGHTA, CDR2 FQGTGA. V lost 4 bases, J lost 0 bases, and 8 bases stayed unmatched. This CDR3 is CASSSPLGTVNTEAFF. The CDR3 DNA is TGTGCCAGCAGCTCTCCGCTGGGGACAGTGAACACTGAAGCTTTCTTT.

The chain uses TRBV5-1 and TRBJ2-1, with D perhaps TRBD2 (7 bases). The germline V gene encodes CDR1 SGHRS and CDR2 YFSETQ. The CDR3 is made up of 16 amino acids. V was pared by 0 bases and J by 5 bases, with 15 bases between. Here the CDR3 DNA reads TGCGCCAGCAGCTTGGTAGGGGGGGGGATCAACAATGAGCAGTTCTTC. Protein product: CASSLVGGGINNEQFF. Together with reference TRBV5-1 and TRBJ2-1, the CDR3 gives the full variable domain: KAGVTQTPRYLIKTRGQQVTLSCSPISGHRSVSWYQQTPGQGLQFLFEYFSETQRNKGNFPGRFSGRQFSNSRSEMNVSTLELGDSALYLCASSLVGGGINNEQFFGPGTRLTVL.

The CDR3 loop reads CASSFSGIRTGELFF. The CDR3 DNA reads TGTGCCAGCAGCTTCTCAGGGATTAGGACCGGGGAGCTGTTTTTT. The chain uses TRBV11-2 and TRBJ2-2; TRBD1 is a possible D gene (5 bases). The CDR3 spans 15 residues. Germline V gene lookup returns CDR1 SGHAT and CDR2 FQNNGV. V was cut by 3 bases and J by 5 bases, with 13 bases left in between. The whole variable domain, remainder taken from reference TRBV11-2 and TRBJ2-2, is EAGVAQSPRYKIIEKRQSVAFWCNPISGHATLYWYQQILGQGPKLLIQFQNNGVVDDSQLPKDRFSAERLKGVDSTLKIQPAKLEDSAVYLCASSFSGIRTGELFFGEGSRLTVL.

The genes are TRBV23-1 and TRBJ2-7; tentatively, D is TRBD2 (6 bases). TRBV23-1 is an ORF, and what it does is uncertain. The V end lost 1 base, the J end lost 3 bases, and 16 bases lay between the germline ends. The CDR3 contains 16 residues. The CDR3 coding sequence is TGCGCCAGCAGTCAATGTGGGACTCAAAGCCGCTACGAGCAGTACTTC. Protein sequence: CASSQCGTQSRYEQYF.